Listed here are 29 T cell receptor beta chains from one sample, sequenced in a study of cytomegalovirus exposure and HLA in healthy donors. A multiplex PCR was run with 60 Vbeta primers and 13 Jbeta primers. TCRdb keeps only in-frame clones here, not all; method: immunoSEQ multiplex PCR. Of 35,000 to 45,000 clones in the sample, about four fifths are singletons; the top ten hold almost 9.5%. What was sequenced was PBMCs. The receptors come from a woman aged 40 to 49 in good health and CMV-seronegative.

This chain links TRBV4-3 with TRBJ2-1; no clear D. The CDR3 is 15 residues long. V was shortened by 0 bases and J by 5 bases, with 11 bases between the two germline ends. Germline V lookup: CDR1 LGHNA, CDR2 YSLEER. The CDR3 sequence is CASSQDNIRNNEQFF. Written as DNA, the CDR3 is TGCGCCAGCAGCCAAGATAACATCCGCAACAATGAGCAGTTCTTC.

The CDR3 loop is CASSLGDRANTQYF. CDR3 bases: TGCGCCAGCAGCTTAGGCGACAGGGCAAATACGCAGTATTTT. V usage is TRBV5-1 and J usage is TRBJ2-3; 7 bases match TRBD1. Germline assignment: CDR1 SGHRS and CDR2 YFSETQ. Unmatched junction bases numbered 7, after V lost 2 bases and J lost 7 bases. The CDR3 length is 14 residues.

J is TRBJ2-7 and V is TRBV5-1; D gene unclear. The germline V gene has CDR1 SGHRS and CDR2 YFSETQ. The CDR3 is 13 residues long. Trimming pared 2 bases from V and 0 bases from J, leaving 6 bases between. CDR3 DNA sequence: TGCGCCAGCAGCTTTGACATCTCCTACGAGCAGTACGTC. It yields the protein CASSFDISYEQYV.

CDR3 loop: CASSGDRGNEAFF. CDR3 coding DNA: TGTGCCAGCAGTGGGGACAGGGGGAATGAAGCTTTCTTT. The V gene is TRBV2, the J gene TRBJ1-1; 11 positions match TRBD1. The CDR3 has 13 amino acids. Germline-derived CDR1 and CDR2 are SNHLY and FYNNEI. J was trimmed by 7 bases and V by 4 bases; bases with no gene match: 2.

The chain employs TRBV4-2 and TRBJ1-3; D is uncertain. CDR3 length: 15 residues. Germline V gene data show CDR1 as LGHNA and CDR2 as YNFKEQ. Trimming cost V 6 bases and J 0 bases, with 12 bases left between them. The CDR3 here is CASRRFFSSGNTIYF. The DNA of the CDR3 is TGTGCCAGCAGACGCTTCTTCAGCTCTGGAAACACCATATATTTT.

The V call is TRBV7-6, the J call TRBJ2-2, with 8 bases matching TRBD2. The V gene's germline CDR1 is SGHVS and CDR2 FNYEAQ. The J segment lost 9 bases and the V segment lost 1 base, leaving 7 bases of the junction unmatched. The CDR3 contains 15 residues. The CDR3 coding sequence is TGTGCCAGCAGCTTAGAGGGACTAGGAGGCCGGGAGCTGTTTTTT. This sequence encodes CASSLEGLGGRELFF.

This chain joins TRBV5-6 and TRBJ1-1, with 10 bases fitting TRBD1. V shed 4 bases, J shed 5 bases, and the junction held 5 bases outside the gene matches. The CDR3 has 14 residues. Germline CDR1 and CDR2: SGHDT and YYEEEE. The DNA of the CDR3 is TGTGCCAGCAGCAGGGACAGGGGCTGGACTGAAGCTTTCTTT. Residues: CASSRDRGWTEAFF.

The rearrangement uses TRBV7-2 and TRBJ2-7; 7 nucleotides agree with TRBD1. Trimming at V came to 5 bases and at J to 6 bases, leaving 7 bases not matched to a gene. This CDR3 has 13 residues. Germline values: CDR1 SGHTA, CDR2 FQGNSA. The CDR3 reads CASSRTGLGEQYV. DNA of the CDR3: TGTGCCAGCAGCCGGACAGGATTGGGCGAGCAGTACGTC.

J is TRBJ1-4 and V is TRBV6-6, with D perhaps TRBD1 (6 bases). Trimming pared 0 bases from V and 7 bases from J, leaving 9 bases between. The CDR3 extends over 14 amino acids. Germline CDR1 MNHNY, CDR2 SVGAGI (reference sequence). CDR3 nucleotides: TGTGCCAGCAGTTACTCCGGGGGGCGTGAAAAACTGTTTTTT. It codes for CASSYSGGREKLFF.

This clone was recorded a few times. This sequence joins TRBV6-1 and TRBJ1-6; D possibly corresponds to TRBD1 (5 bases). The length of the CDR3 is 15 residues. The germline gives CDR1 MNHNS, CDR2 SASEGT. V lost 6 bases and J lost 6, with 15 bases in between. The CDR3 is CASRVPQAINSPLHF. CDR3 nucleotides: TGTGCCAGCAGGGTTCCACAGGCCATTAATTCACCCCTCCACTTT.

The CDR3 coding sequence is TGTGCCAGCAGCCAAGTCGACAGGGGTGGCTACACCTTC. It is translated as CASSQVDRGGYTF. The chain uses TRBV4-2 and TRBJ1-2; 8 bases are shared with TRBD1. J was trimmed by 7 bases and V by 1 base; bases with no gene match: 2. From germline, CDR1 is LGHNA and CDR2 YNFKEQ. The CDR3 totals 13 residues.

This clone was recorded only once. The V and J genes are TRBV25-1 and TRBJ2-2, with a possible D match to TRBD1 (6 bases). The CDR3 length is 15 residues. Trimming removed 4 bases from V and 1 base from J, with 10 bases in between. The germline CDR1 and CDR2 sequences are MGHDK and SYGVNS. The CDR3 loop reads CASSGGLQNTGELFF. The CDR3 nucleotides are TGTGCCAGCAGTGGGGGGCTCCAGAACACCGGGGAGCTGTTTTTT.

This clone has just one count. V usage is TRBV27 and J usage is TRBJ2-1, with D hard to call. CDR3 length: 14 residues. The V gene's germline CDR1 is MNHEY and CDR2 SMNVEV (reference sequence). Between the trimmed V and J ends, which lost 4 bases and 0 bases, there was a span of 7 bases. The CDR3 coding sequence is TGTGCCAGCAGTTGGCGGAGCTCCTACAATGAGCAGTTCTTC. It specifies CASSWRSSYNEQFF.

The chain recombines TRBV7-2 with TRBJ1-5, with D hard to call. The V end was cut by 0 bases, the J end by 7 bases, with 7 bases between. The CDR3 loop spans 13 amino acids. Germline values: CDR1 SGHTA, CDR2 FQGNSA. For the CDR3, the DNA is TGTGCCAGCAGCTTAGCCCCCGGGCAGCCCCAGCATTTT. It translates to CASSLAPGQPQHF.

The table lists this clone with a count of one. CDR3 amino acids: CASSPGTGITGELFF. The CDR3 nucleotides are TGTGCCAGCAGCCCTGGCACAGGCATCACCGGGGAGCTGTTTTTT. The chain has TRBV7-2 and TRBJ2-2, with D maybe TRBD1 (5 bases). CDR1 and CDR2 from the germline V gene are SGHTA and FQGNSA. This CDR3 comprises 15 residues. The V end was cut by 5 bases, the J end by 4 bases, with 14 bases between.

V usage is TRBV28 and J usage is TRBJ1-1; 10 positions match TRBD1. The CDR3 covers 15 residues. Germline V gene sequence: CDR1 MDHEN, CDR2 SYDVKM. With V trimmed by 5 bases and J by 4 bases, 7 bases remained unmatched. CDR3: CASSAGTGAVTEAFF. Here the CDR3 DNA reads TGTGCCAGCAGTGCGGGGACAGGGGCGGTCACTGAAGCTTTCTTT.

The chain recombines TRBV7-2 with TRBJ2-2; tentatively, D is TRBD1 (5 bases). This CDR3 contains 14 residues. V gave up 5 bases and J gave up 3 bases, with 10 bases separating them. Germline CDR1 reads SGHTA; CDR2 reads FQGNSA. CDR3 sequence reads: CASSARRDTGELFF. Here the CDR3 DNA reads TGTGCCAGCAGCGCCCGCAGGGACACCGGGGAGCTGTTTTTT.

This clone was observed a single time. V and J are TRBV27 and TRBJ1-1; D uncertain. The CDR3 is 14 amino acids. Trimming took off 5 bases at V and 0 bases at J, with 10 bases between the two ends. The germline V gene has CDR1 MNHEY and CDR2 SMNVEV (reference sequence). CDR3 residues: CASSTGMLNTEAFF. In DNA, the CDR3 is TGTGCCAGCAGTACGGGGATGTTGAACACTGAAGCTTTCTTT.

The V call is TRBV25-1, the J call TRBJ1-4, with 12 positions matching TRBD1. This CDR3 contains 15 residues. Trimming at V came to 2 bases and at J to 8 bases, leaving 3 bases not matched to a gene. CDR1 MGHDK and CDR2 SYGVNS come from the germline V gene. The CDR3 nucleotides are TGTGCCAGCAGTGAACTCGGGACAGGGGGCGAAAAACTGTTTTTT. It translates to CASSELGTGGEKLFF. Variable domain in full (rest from reference TRBV25-1 and TRBJ1-4): EADIYQTPRYLVIGTGKKITLECSQTMGHDKMYWYQQDPGMELHLIHYSYGVNSTEKGDLSSESTVSRIRTEHFPLTLESARPSHTSQYLCASSELGTGGEKLFFGSGTQLSVL.

The rearrangement joins TRBV5-1 to TRBJ2-1; TRBD2 matches 7 bases. V lost 0 bases, J lost 2 bases, and 2 bases stayed unmatched. Per the germline V gene, CDR1 is SGHRS and CDR2 is YFSETQ. The CDR3 is made up of 15 amino acids. As DNA, the CDR3 is TGCGCCAGCAGCTTGGCGGGGGGAGCCTACAATGAGCAGTTCTTC. It specifies CASSLAGGAYNEQFF.

The chain recombines TRBV28 with TRBJ2-1, with D maybe TRBD2 (6 bases). Germline CDR1 and CDR2: MDHEN and SYDVKM. The length of the CDR3 is 14 residues. V lost 5 bases and J lost 7, with 15 bases in between. The DNA for the CDR3 is TGTGCCAGCAGTCGAGCAGGGACTGTTAATGAGCAGTTCTTC. It is translated as CASSRAGTVNEQFF. Based on the CDR3 plus reference TRBV28 and TRBJ2-1, the full variable domain is DVKVTQSSRYLVKRTGEKVFLECVQDMDHENMFWYRQDPGLGLRLIYFSYDVKMKEKGDIPEGYSVSREKKERFSLILESASTNQTSMYLCASSRAGTVNEQFFGPGTRLTVL.

The V call is TRBV4-3, the J call TRBJ1-2; TRBD1 is a possible D gene (6 bases). V lost 0 bases and J lost 4, with 12 bases in between. The germline CDR1 and CDR2 sequences are LGHNA and YSLEER. The CDR3 is 15 residues long. DNA of the CDR3: TGCGCCAGCAGCCAAGATCTCCGGACAGCCTATGGCTACACCTTC. This sequence encodes CASSQDLRTAYGYTF.

The chain couples TRBV5-8 to TRBJ2-5; a possible D gene is TRBD1 (6 bases). V shed 7 bases and J shed 1 base, with 14 bases lying between them. The CDR3 totals 14 residues. Germline V lookup: CDR1 SGHTS, CDR2 YDEGEE. CDR3 coding DNA: TGTGCCAGCGTCGTTTCAGGGGTCCAAGAGACCCAGTACTTC. Translated: CASVVSGVQETQYF. Full variable domain (outside the CDR3, taken from reference TRBV5-8 and TRBJ2-5): EAGVTQSPTHLIKTRGQQATLRCSPISGHTSVYWYQQALGLGLQFLLWYDEGEERNRGNFPPRFSGRQFPNYSSELNVNALELEDSALYLCASVVSGVQETQYFGPGTRLLVL.

The chain employs TRBV2 and TRBJ1-1; maybe TRBD1 (6 bases). Trimming cost V 2 bases and J 5 bases, with 12 bases left between them. This CDR3 is 14 amino acids long. The germline gives CDR1 SNHLY, CDR2 FYNNEI. CDR3 sequence reads: CASSEWRQGTEAFF. For the CDR3, the DNA is TGTGCCAGCAGTGAATGGCGGCAGGGGACTGAAGCTTTCTTT.

The gene calls are TRBV27 and TRBJ2-2; D possibly corresponds to TRBD2 (6 bases). The CDR3 contains 13 residues. The V gene lost 8 bases and the J gene lost 2 bases, with 9 bases spanning the gap. Germline V CDR1 and CDR2: MNHEY, SMNVEV (reference sequence). The CDR3 is CASLGLNTGELFF. For the CDR3, the DNA is TGTGCCAGCCTGGGACTTAACACCGGGGAGCTGTTTTTT.

This clone has just one count. This chain connects TRBV5-1 to TRBJ2-5; a possible D gene is TRBD2 (5 bases). V lost 4 bases and J 9 bases, leaving 22 bases between the germline ends. Germline V CDR1 and CDR2: SGHRS, YFSETQ. The CDR3 consists of 15 residues. Written as DNA, the CDR3 is TGCGCCAGCAGCCTGGATGCGGGTACCAAGAGGGCCCAGTACTTC. Translated: CASSLDAGTKRAQYF. The full variable domain, completed using reference TRBV5-1 and TRBJ2-5, is KAGVTQTPRYLIKTRGQQVTLSCSPISGHRSVSWYQQTPGQGLQFLFEYFSETQRNKGNFPGRFSGRQFSNSRSEMNVSTLELGDSALYLCASSLDAGTKRAQYFGPGTRLLVL.

The chain couples TRBV5-1 to TRBJ2-5, with 9 positions matching TRBD2. J lost 5 bases, V lost 6 bases, and 8 bases had no gene match. CDR1 and CDR2 from the germline V gene are SGHRS and YFSETQ. The CDR3 runs to 14 residues. CDR3 amino acids: CASTRGTSKETQYF. The CDR3, as DNA: TGCGCCAGCACCCGAGGGACTAGCAAGGAGACCCAGTACTTC.

This clone was seen just once. This chain links TRBV2 with TRBJ2-5; 7 bases agree with TRBD2. The V gene end was trimmed by 4 bases and the J gene end by 5 bases; junction bases not matched to a gene: 4. CDR3 length: 13 residues. CDR1 is SNHLY and CDR2 is FYNNEI in the germline V gene. The CDR3 loop reads CASSGEGKETQYF. The CDR3 nucleotides read TGTGCCAGCAGTGGGGAGGGGAAGGAGACCCAGTACTTC.

This chain joins TRBV4-3 and TRBJ2-7; weak D call: TRBD1 (6 bases). V was clipped by 0 bases and J by 4 bases, with 7 bases between them. The CDR3 is 13 amino acids. The V gene's germline CDR1 is LGHNA and CDR2 YSLEER. The CDR3, as DNA: TGCGCCAGCAGCCAAGACAGGGGATACGAGCAGTACTTC. This gives the protein CASSQDRGYEQYF.